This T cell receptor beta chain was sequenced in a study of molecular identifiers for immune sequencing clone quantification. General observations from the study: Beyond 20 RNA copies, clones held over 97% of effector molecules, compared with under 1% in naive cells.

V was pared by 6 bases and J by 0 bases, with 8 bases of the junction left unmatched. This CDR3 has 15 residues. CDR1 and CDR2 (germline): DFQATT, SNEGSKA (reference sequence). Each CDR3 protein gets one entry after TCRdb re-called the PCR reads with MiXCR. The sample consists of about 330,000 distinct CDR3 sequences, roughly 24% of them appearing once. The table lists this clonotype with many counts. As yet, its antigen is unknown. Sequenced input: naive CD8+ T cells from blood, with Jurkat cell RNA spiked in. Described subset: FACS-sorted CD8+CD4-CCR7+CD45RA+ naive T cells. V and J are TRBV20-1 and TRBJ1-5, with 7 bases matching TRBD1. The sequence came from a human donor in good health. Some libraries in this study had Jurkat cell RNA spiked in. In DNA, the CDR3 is TGCAGTGCCCCGTCTTGGGACAGTAGCAATCAGCCCCAGCATTTT. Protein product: CSAPSWDSSNQPQHF.